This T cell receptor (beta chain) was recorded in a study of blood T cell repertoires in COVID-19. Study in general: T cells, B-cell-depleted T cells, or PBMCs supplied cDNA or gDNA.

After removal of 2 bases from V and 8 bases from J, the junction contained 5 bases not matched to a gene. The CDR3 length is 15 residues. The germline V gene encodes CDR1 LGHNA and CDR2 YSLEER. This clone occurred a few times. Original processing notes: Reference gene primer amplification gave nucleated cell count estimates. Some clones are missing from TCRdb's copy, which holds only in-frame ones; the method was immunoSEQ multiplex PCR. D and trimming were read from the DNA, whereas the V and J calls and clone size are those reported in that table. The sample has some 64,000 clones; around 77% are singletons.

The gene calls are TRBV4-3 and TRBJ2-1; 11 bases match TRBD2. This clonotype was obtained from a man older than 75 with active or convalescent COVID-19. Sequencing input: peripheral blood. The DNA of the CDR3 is TGCGCCAGCAGCCAATTAGCGGGAGGGGTCGATGAGCAGTTCTTC. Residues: CASSQLAGGVDEQFF.